One T cell receptor (beta chain) is described in this entry. The specificity of this receptor is unknown. Nothing much larger sits one base from this clone, and base qualities are not available. Collaborating institutions collected whole blood in K2EDTA tubes following their own protocols. For TCRbeta analysis, collaborator samples were shipped as frozen whole blood, as isolated PBMCs, or as DNA extracted from either sample type. This entry belongs to a study of blood T cell repertoires in COVID-19 (dated by TCRdb to 2018 to 2021). With respect to the entire study: Collaborator samples came from the United States, Italy and Spain and covered acute and convalescent phases of COVID-19. The material from the prospective study consisted of cDNA or gDNA derived from T cells, B-cell-depleted T cells, or PBMCs. Subjects who had been exposed to COVID-19, were actively infected with it, or had recovered from it provided the deeply sampled blood TCRbeta repertoires that made up the dataset. The repertoires were released in a freely available public database intended as a resource for research on the immune response to SARS-CoV-2. Samples came from the ongoing ImmuneRACE study (first 160 participants) plus 1,254 subjects from 6 global collaborators. Sample metadata almost always included a de-identified subject ID, COVID-19 status, age in years and sex. Where available, HLA class I and class II types were taken from metadata supplied by the sample provider and were not determined by assay-based typing.

TCRbeta CDR3 regions were amplified from genomic DNA by means of the immunoSEQ Assay, a bias-controlled multiplex PCR. In the paper's pipeline: The number of nucleated cells in each sample was estimated from the amplification of reference gene primers within the assay. Sequence reads were collapsed and filtered to measure the absolute abundance of every unique TCRbeta CDR3 rearrangement. For each sample, productive Simpson clonality was calculated as the square root of Simpson's diversity index across productive rearrangements. This is the immuneACCESS table as TCRdb keeps it, with only in-frame sequences that have V and J called. A part of the clones is gone; compared with another copy, unresolved V genes explain less than half, and the rest is unexplained. Clone size and V and J calls were adopted from that table, with D and trimming inferred from the DNA. The sample table shows around 200,000 clones, and approximately 90% are seen once. Roughly 0.7% of the sample is held by the ten biggest clonotypes.

Measured from the cysteine to the phenylalanine, the CDR3 is 14 residues long. Only the CDR3 DNA stays, 42 bases, in frame from base 1. The germline ends are 11 bases apart after V is trimmed by 5 bases and J by 0 bases. CDR1 and CDR2 are read off the germline V gene (reference sequence) as LNHDA and SQIVND. What the work shows at the level of the full study, not this receptor alone: Clinical and demographic metadata were provided uncurated, with the amount varying by source and participant.

The origin of this receptor is a man aged 35-49 years with acute or convalescent COVID-19. The sequencing sample was made of peripheral blood. The chain is assembled from TRBV19 and TRBJ2-7; the D gene is possibly TRBD1, with 6 bases matching. The nucleotide sequence reads as follows: TGTGCCAGTAGTTTCCAGACAGGCTCCTACGAGCAGTACTTC. The encoded protein is CASSFQTGSYEQYF.